Included here is one T cell receptor beta chain sequence, with context. Its antigen is still unknown. The CDR3 is made up of 17 amino acids. CDR1 is SGHVS, CDR2 FQNEAQ, per germline. With 2 bases removed from V and 4 bases from J, the gap between germline ends came to 18 bases. The record originates from a study of graft-versus-host responses after intestinal transplantation. About the study: Every recipient had anti-thymocyte globulin induction and 2 to 4 years of tacrolimus plus steroids. Study-level findings and limits: High graft-versus-host to host-versus-graft clonal ratios were found in allografts of patients who had graft-donor T cell macrochimerism.

Profiling relied on immunoSEQ multiplex PCR, and the TCRdb table lists in-frame clones only, not all of them. The profile shows roughly 130,000 clones, about 93% of them singletons. This sequence originates from a human donor who received an intestinal transplant. V is TRBV7-8 and J is TRBJ1-5, with D uncertain. The source material was unstimulated CD4+ T cells sorted from spleen or lymph node cells, sampled before intestinal transplant. The CDR3 DNA follows: TGTGCCAGCAGCTTAAGTCAAATATCCCGGGGTAATCAGCCCCAGCATTTT. Protein product: CASSLSQISRGNQPQHF.